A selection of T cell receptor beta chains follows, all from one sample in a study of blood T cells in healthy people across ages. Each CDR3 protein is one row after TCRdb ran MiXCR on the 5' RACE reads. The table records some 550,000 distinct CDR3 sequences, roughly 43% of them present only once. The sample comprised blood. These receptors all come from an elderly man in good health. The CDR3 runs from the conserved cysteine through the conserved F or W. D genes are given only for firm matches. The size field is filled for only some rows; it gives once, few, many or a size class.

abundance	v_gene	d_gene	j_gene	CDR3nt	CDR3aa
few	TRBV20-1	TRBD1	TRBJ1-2	TGCAGTGCCCCGCCGAGACAGGGTAGCTATGGCTACACCTTC	CSAPPRQGSYGYTF
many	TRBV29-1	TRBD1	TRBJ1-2	TGCAGCGTTGATGGGACAGGGAATCCTGGCTACACCTTC	CSVDGTGNPGYTF
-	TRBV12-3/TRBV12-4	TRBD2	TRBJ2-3	TGTGCCAGCAAACTAGCGGGGACAAGCACAGATACGCAGTATTTT	CASKLAGTSTDTQYF
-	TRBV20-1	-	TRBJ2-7	TGCAGTGCTACGGTGACGCGGATTTCCTACGAGCAGTACTTC	CSATVTRISYEQYF
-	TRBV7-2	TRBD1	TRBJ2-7	TGTGCCAGCAGCAGAACCGGACAGGGTAGCTCCTACGAGCAGTACTTC	CASSRTGQGSSYEQYF
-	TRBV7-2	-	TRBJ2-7	TGTGCCAGCAGCTTAGAACGGCGCGGGACTTACTACGAGCAGTACTTC	CASSLERRGTYYEQYF
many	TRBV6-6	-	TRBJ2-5	TGTGCCAGCAGTTACAGTCCTACTCAAGAGACCCAGTACTTC	CASSYSPTQETQYF
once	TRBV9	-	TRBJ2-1	TGTGCCAGCAGCGTAGGAACTAGCCGTATTTACGAGCAGTTCTTC	CASSVGTSRIYEQFF
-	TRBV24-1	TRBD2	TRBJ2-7	TGTGCCACCAGTGATCCGGGACTAGACAACGAGCAGTACTTC	CATSDPGLDNEQYF
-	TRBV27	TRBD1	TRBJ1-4	TGTGCCAGCAGCACAAGGCGGACAGGGAGCAATGAAAAACTGTTTTTT	CASSTRRTGSNEKLFF
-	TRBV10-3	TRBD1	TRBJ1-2	TGTGCCATCAATCCTATGGTACAGGGGGCCCGCTACACCTTC	CAINPMVQGARYTF
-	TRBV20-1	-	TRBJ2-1	TGCAGTGCTAGAGGGGCTACCTACAATGAGCAGTTCTTC	CSARGATYNEQFF
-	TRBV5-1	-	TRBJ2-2	TGCGCCAGCAGCCTCTACAGGGGAGGCACCGGGGAGCTGTTTTTT	CASSLYRGGTGELFF
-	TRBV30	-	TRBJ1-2	TGTGCCTGGAGTGTCACAGCGTATGGCTACACCTTC	CAWSVTAYGYTF
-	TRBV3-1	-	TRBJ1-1	TGTGCCAGCAGCCAAGCCGCGGGGGGCACTGAAGCTTTCTTT	CASSQAAGGTEAFF
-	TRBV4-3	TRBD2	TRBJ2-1	TGCGCCAGCAGCCAACGGACTAGCGGGATCAATGAGCAGTTCTTC	CASSQRTSGINEQFF
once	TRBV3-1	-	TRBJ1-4	TGTGCCAGCAGCCCCGAATACAGGGATGAAAAACTGTTTTTT	CASSPEYRDEKLFF
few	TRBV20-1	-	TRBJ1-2	TGCAGTGCTACAGACACCTATGGCTACACCTTC	CSATDTYGYTF
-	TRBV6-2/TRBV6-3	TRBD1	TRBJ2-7	TGTGCCAGCAGTTACGCACCGGGACAGCCTTACGAGCAGTACTTC	CASSYAPGQPYEQYF
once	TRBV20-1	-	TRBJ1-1	TGCAGTGCTAGCCGCAGGGGCAGTGAAGCTTTCTTT	CSASRRGSEAFF
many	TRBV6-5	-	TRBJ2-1	TGTGCCAGCAGTTATAAGGGGAATGAGCAGTTCTTC	CASSYKGNEQFF
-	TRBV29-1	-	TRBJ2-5	TGCAGCGTTGGCGACGGGATTGGTGGGGCCCAGTACTTC	CSVGDGIGGAQYF
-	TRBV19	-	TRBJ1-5	TGTGCCAGTAGTATGTCAGGGTATGGCAATCAGCCCCAGCATTTT	CASSMSGYGNQPQHF
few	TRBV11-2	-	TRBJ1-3	TGTGCCAGCAGCTTACGAGGAAACACCATATATTTT	CASSLRGNTIYF
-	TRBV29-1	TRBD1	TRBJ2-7	TGCAGCGTCCGCAGGGACAGGGGGTCCCTCGAGCAGTACTTC	CSVRRDRGSLEQYF
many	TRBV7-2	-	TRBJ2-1	TGTGCCAGCAGCTTAGTCTCTAGCAGGGGTGAGCAGTTCTTC	CASSLVSSRGEQFF
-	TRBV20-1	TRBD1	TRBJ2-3	TGCAGTGCTACACAGGGGAACTATTGGACAGATACGCAGTATTTT	CSATQGNYWTDTQYF
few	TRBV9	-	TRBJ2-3	TGTGCCAGCAGCGTAGTCGCGGGGAGCACAGATACGCAGTATTTT	CASSVVAGSTDTQYF
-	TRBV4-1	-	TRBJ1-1	TGCGCCAGCAGCCAAGAAAAGTCAGGTCTCAGGGGGAACACTGAAGCTTTCTTT	CASSQEKSGLRGNTEAFF
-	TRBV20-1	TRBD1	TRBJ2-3	TGCAGTGCTTCCTCAATGGGGGACAGGGGGATCTCAGATACGCAGTATTTT	CSASSMGDRGISDTQYF
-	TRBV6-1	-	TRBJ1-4	TGTGCCAGCAGCTCGACCGGGACGGGGAATGAAAAACTGTTTTTT	CASSSTGTGNEKLFF
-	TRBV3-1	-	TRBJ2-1	TGTGCCAGCAGCCAAGAAGGGGGGCTAACCTACAATGAGCAGTTCTTC	CASSQEGGLTYNEQFF
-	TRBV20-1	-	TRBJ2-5	TGCAGTGCCCCGACGGAGGCCCAAGAGACCCAGTACTTC	CSAPTEAQETQYF
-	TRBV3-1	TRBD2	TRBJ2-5	TGTGCCACGCAGGTCGGACTAGCGGAAGAGACCCGGTACTTC	CATQVGLAEETRYF
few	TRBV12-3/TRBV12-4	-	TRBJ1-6	TGTGCCAGCAGGAAACAGGGTTCTCATAATTCACCCCTCCACTTT	CASRKQGSHNSPLHF
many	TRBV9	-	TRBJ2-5	TGTGCCAGCAGCGTAGCTAGGGGGGGTACGCCACAAGAGACCCAGTACTTC	CASSVARGGTPQETQYF
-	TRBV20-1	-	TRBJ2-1	TGCAGTGCTAGAGATGGAAGCGGGCCAGGGGAGCAGTTCTTC	CSARDGSGPGEQFF
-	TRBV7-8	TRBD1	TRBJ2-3	TGTGCCAGCAGCCCGACAGGGTTTAGCACAGATACGCAGTATTTT	CASSPTGFSTDTQYF
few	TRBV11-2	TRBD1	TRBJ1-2	TGTGCCAGCAGCTTAACTTCGGGACAGTATGGCTACACCTTC	CASSLTSGQYGYTF
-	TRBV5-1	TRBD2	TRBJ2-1	TGCGCCAGCAGCTCTACCTCACGAGCGGGGAGCAATGAGCAGTTCTTC	CASSSTSRAGSNEQFF
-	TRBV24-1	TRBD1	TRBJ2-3	TGTGCCACCAGTGAACAGGGGAAGAGGCGCACAGATACGCAGTATTTT	CATSEQGKRRTDTQYF
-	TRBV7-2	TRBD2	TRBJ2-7	TGTGCCAGAAGCTTAGTTGGCGGGAGCGCAACCTACGAGCAGTACTTC	CARSLVGGSATYEQYF
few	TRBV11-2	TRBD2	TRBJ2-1	TGTGCCAGCAGCAAACTAGCGGGGGCCTACAATGAGCAGTTCTTC	CASSKLAGAYNEQFF